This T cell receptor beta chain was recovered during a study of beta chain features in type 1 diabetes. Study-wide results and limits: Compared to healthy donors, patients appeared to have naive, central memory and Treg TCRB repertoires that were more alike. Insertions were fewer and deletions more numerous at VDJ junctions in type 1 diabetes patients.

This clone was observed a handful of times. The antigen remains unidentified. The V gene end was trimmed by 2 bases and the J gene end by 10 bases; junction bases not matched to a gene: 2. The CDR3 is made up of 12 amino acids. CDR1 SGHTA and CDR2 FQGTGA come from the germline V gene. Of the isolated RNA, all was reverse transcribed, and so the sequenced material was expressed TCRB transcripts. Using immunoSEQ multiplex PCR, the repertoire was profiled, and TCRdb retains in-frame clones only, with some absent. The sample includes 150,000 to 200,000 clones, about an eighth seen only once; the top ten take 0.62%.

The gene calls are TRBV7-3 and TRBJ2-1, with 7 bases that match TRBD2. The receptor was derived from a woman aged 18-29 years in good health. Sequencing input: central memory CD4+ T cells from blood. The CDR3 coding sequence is TGTGCCAGCAGCTTAGGACTAGGCGAGCAGTTCTTC. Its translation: CASSLGLGEQFF.